This T cell receptor beta chain was identified during a study of T-cell memory formation after mild COVID-19. Background on the study: TCR clusters were mostly confined to one donor each. Study outcomes and limitations: For contracting clones, CD4+ ones sat mainly in CM and EM, CD8+ in EMRA.

TCR alpha and TCR beta cDNA libraries carrying sample barcodes and UMIs were produced by 5'RACE using constant-segment primers. TCRdb itself ran the 5' RACE reads through MiXCR, one entry per CDR3 protein. Among 400,000 to 550,000 distinct CDR3 sequences listed, around 25% were seen once. V dropped 1 base and J dropped 10; count of bases not matched to a gene: 10. This CDR3 contains 16 residues. The germline CDR1 and CDR2 sequences are KGHDR and SFDVKD. This clonotype has a single count. Its antigen is still unknown. The chain combines TRBV24-1 with TRBJ2-1; 9 bases are a match to TRBD2. Sequencing input: PBMCs or a T cell subset sorted from them (not recorded which). The TCR sequence derives from an adult woman who had mild COVID-19 (a few samples of this study predate the infection). Cell type and time point are not known. The CDR3 nucleotides read TGTGCCACCAGTGATTTCGGCGGGAGGGATCATGAGGAGCAGTTCTTC. Protein: CATSDFGGRDHEEQFF.